This TCR beta chain is from a study of T cell responses to AZD1222 COVID-19 vaccine (dated by TCRdb to about 2021). About the study as a whole: AZD1222 recipients whose second dose came at about 4 weeks and those whose second dose came at about 12 weeks were combined into one group, since spike-specific TCR depth and breadth did not differ between the two schedules. Enrollment into the trials was organized by age into subgroups of 18-55, 56-69 and 70-plus years, and those subgroups contained roughly 140, 27 and 60 TCR-sequenced participants, respectively. TCR sequencing covered some 250 trial participants: 207 given two doses of AZD1222 and 26 given two doses of MenACWY control vaccine.

The CDR3 regions of human TCRbeta chains were subjected to immunosequencing. In the source study's methods: Repertoire TCRs were checked for matches against a reference library of SARS-CoV-2-specific TCRs that had been generated using the MIRA antigen-specificity platform. Breadth was defined as the fraction of unique TCRs that were SARS-CoV-2-associated, and depth was defined as the fraction of total T cells that were SARS-CoV-2-associated. Using the MIRA data, each spike-specific TCR was mapped to the spike region that the TCR reacts to and placed in a CD4 or CD8 class. Log10-transformed breadth and depth values were compared by one-way ANOVA with Sidak's multiple comparisons tests. TCRdb limited this immuneACCESS table to in-frame rearrangements with V and J called. A share of clones is missing; checked studies link under half to unresolved V genes, and the rest is unexplained. Clonal size and the V and J genes are those of that table, whereas D and trimming came from the DNA. For this sample the table gives around 120,000 clones, of which about nine tenths were detected only once. The ten largest clones represent 11% to 15% of the sample.

Overall study results and their limits: The vaccine-associated CD4 TCRs covered the entire spike protein, and the dominant responses fell in regions 160-218 and 743-854. Only five or six AZD1222 recipients were SARS-CoV-2 seropositive at baseline, limiting conclusions about previously exposed vaccinees. Most participants were white British and females outnumbered males, and the authors suggested that clonal diversity may have been underestimated. Spike-specific TCR breadth and depth rose significantly after two AZD1222 doses compared with day 0 and with MenACWY recipients. In the small 56-69-year group, the increase in depth fell short of significance, most likely because of low power. Because no samples from the day 14 peak response were available, repertoires could be characterized only after the peak T cell response. Epitopes outside the regions mutated in the B.1.351 and B.1.1.7 variants were reportedly recognized by nearly half of the unique spike-specific TCRs.

The CDR3 numbers 13 residues from cysteine through phenylalanine. The DNA shown is the 39-base CDR3, in frame from base 1. V sheds 3 bases and J sheds 2 bases, leaving 8 bases between their ends. Based on the germline V gene (reference sequence), the CDR1 and CDR2 sequences are LNHDA and SQIVND. According to the study, the label for this sample's time point signals: baseline before first vaccination. Vaccinee samples came from UK trials COV001 and COV002, including a single-blind randomized controlled phase 2/3 trial of AZD1222 (ChAdOx1 nCoV-19) in healthy adults. Trial participant PBMC samples were collected at day 0 and day 28 after the second dose for TCRbeta chain sequencing. Note on this clone: Its antigen has not been determined. Base qualities are missing; no much larger clone stands one base away.

Recombination linked TRBV19 to TRBJ2-7, with the D gene call left open. Sequenced material: peripheral blood, taken on day 0 of AZD1222 vaccination. The sequence was obtained from an adult in good health. The CDR3 is CASSIGLAYEQYF. The DNA reads TGTGCCAGTAGTATCGGGCTAGCCTACGAGCAGTACTTC.